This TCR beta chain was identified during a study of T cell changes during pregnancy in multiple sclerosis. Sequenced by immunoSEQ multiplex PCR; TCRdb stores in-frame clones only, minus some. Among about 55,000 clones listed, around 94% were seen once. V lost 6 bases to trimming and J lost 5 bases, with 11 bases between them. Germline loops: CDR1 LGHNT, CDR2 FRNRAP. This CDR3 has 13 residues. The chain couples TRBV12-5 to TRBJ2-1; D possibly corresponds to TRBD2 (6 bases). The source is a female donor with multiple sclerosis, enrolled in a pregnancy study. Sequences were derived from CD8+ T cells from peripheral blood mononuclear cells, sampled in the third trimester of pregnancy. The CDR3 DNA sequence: TGTGCTAGTGGCAATGGGACTGACAATGAGCAGTTCTTC. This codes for CASGNGTDNEQFF.